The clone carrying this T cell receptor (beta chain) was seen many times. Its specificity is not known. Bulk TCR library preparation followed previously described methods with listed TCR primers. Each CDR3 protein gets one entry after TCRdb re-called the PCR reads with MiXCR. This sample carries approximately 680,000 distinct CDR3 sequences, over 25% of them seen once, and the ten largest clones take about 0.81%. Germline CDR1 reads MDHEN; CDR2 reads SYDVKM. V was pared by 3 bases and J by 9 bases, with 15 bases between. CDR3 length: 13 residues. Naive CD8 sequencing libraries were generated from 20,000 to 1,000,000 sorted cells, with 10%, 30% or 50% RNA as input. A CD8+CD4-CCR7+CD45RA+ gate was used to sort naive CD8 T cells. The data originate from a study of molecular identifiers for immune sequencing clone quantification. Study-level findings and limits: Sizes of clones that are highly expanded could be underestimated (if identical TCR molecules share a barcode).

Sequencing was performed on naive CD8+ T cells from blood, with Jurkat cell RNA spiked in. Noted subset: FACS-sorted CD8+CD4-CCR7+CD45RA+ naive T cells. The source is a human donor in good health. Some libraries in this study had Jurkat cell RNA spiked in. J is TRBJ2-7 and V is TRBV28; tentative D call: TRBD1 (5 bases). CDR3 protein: CASSLDTGARQYF. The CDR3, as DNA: TGTGCCAGCAGTTTGGACACTGGGGCTAGGCAGTACTTC. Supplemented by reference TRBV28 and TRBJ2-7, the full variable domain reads DVKVTQSSRYLVKRTGEKVFLECVQDMDHENMFWYRQDPGLGLRLIYFSYDVKMKEKGDIPEGYSVSREKKERFSLILESASTNQTSMYLCASSLDTGARQYFGPGTRLTVT.